This T cell receptor (beta chain) stems from a study of blood T cell repertoires in COVID-19. Study-level background: The cDNA or gDNA used as material had been derived from T cells, B-cell-depleted T cells, or PBMCs.

The junction had 5 bases not matched to a gene; V was cut back by 0 bases and J by 8 bases. Germline CDR1 and CDR2: MGHDK and SYGVNS. CDR3 length equals 17 residues. Repertoires were generated with immunoSEQ multiplex PCR, while TCRdb's copy carries only in-frame clones and drops some. In the table there are some 240,000 clones, about 86% of which are singletons. This receptor was obtained from a woman older than 75 with acute or convalescent COVID-19. Sequenced: peripheral blood. The chain employs TRBV25-1 and TRBJ1-6, with 12 bases that match TRBD1. CDR3 nucleotides: TGTGCCAGCAGTGAATATAAGGGACAGGGGGCTCATTCACCCCTCCACTTT. It encodes CASSEYKGQGAHSPLHF.